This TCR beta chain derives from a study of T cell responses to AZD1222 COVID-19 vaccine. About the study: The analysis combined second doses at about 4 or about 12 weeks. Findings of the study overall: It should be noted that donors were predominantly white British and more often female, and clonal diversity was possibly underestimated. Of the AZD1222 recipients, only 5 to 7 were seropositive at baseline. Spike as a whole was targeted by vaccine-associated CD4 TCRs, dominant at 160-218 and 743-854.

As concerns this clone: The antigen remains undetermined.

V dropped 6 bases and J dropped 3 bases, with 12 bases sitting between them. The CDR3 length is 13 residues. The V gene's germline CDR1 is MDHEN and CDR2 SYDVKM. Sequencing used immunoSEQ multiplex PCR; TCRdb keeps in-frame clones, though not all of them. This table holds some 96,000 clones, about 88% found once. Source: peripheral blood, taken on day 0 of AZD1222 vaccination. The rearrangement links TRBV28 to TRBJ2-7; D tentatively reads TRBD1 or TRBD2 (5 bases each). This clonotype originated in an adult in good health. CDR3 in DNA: TGTGCCAGCAGGACGGGACGGAGCTACGAGCAGTACTTC. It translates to CASRTGRSYEQYF.